The next 15 T cell receptor beta chains were all read from a single sample in a study of cytomegalovirus exposure and HLA in healthy donors. 13 Jbeta primers and 60 Vbeta primers were used for the PCR. Assay used: immunoSEQ multiplex PCR; TCRdb lists only in-frame clones, some missing. The table records about 170,000 clones, roughly 80% of them present only once. Material: PBMCs. The receptors were sampled from a girl aged 2 to 9 in good health and CMV-seropositive.

The chain has TRBV25-1 and TRBJ1-6, with D uncertain. Deletions cut 3 bases from V and 10 bases from J, with 7 bases between. CDR3 length: 12 amino acids. Germline-derived CDR1 and CDR2 are MGHDK and SYGVNS. The CDR3 loop is CASSEGRSPLHF. CDR3 in DNA: TGTGCCAGCAGTGAGGGGAGGTCACCCCTCCACTTT.

The chain carries TRBV5-1 and TRBJ2-2, with 8 bases aligning to TRBD2. Germline V lookup: CDR1 SGHRS, CDR2 YFSETQ. CDR3 length: 16 residues. The ends lost 1 base at V and 6 bases at J; junction bases unmatched: 8. The CDR3 loop is CASSLYSAGDPGELFF. Written as DNA, the CDR3 is TGCGCCAGCAGCTTGTATTCAGCGGGAGACCCCGGGGAGCTGTTTTTT. The whole variable domain, filled in from reference TRBV5-1 and TRBJ2-2, reads KAGVTQTPRYLIKTRGQQVTLSCSPISGHRSVSWYQQTPGQGLQFLFEYFSETQRNKGNFPGRFSGRQFSNSRSEMNVSTLELGDSALYLCASSLYSAGDPGELFFGEGSRLTVL.

This clone appeared once. J is TRBJ2-1 and V is TRBV6-5; 7 bases agree with TRBD2. CDR3 size: 11 residues. J gave up 8 bases and V 10 bases, and 5 bases lay outside the gene matches. CDR1 and CDR2 (germline): MNHEY, SVGAGI. The CDR3: CATSRGDEQFF. CDR3 DNA sequence: TGTGCCACCTCTCGGGGGGATGAGCAGTTCTTC.

This clone has only a few counts. The V and J genes are TRBV13 and TRBJ2-3, with D possibly being TRBD1 (5 bases). In germline, CDR1 is PRHDT, CDR2 FYEKMQ (reference sequence). The length of the CDR3 is 15 residues. The V and J ends lost 1 base and 2 bases respectively, with 10 bases between them. DNA for the CDR3: TGTGCCAGCAGCTTAGCAGAGGACAACACAGATACGCAGTATTTT. Its translation is CASSLAEDNTDTQYF.

The chain uses TRBV16 and TRBJ2-7, with D perhaps TRBD2 (6 bases). The CDR3 contains 18 residues. The germline gives CDR1 KGHSY, CDR2 FQNENV. Trimming took off 0 bases at V and 6 bases at J, with 24 bases between the two ends. The CDR3 region has the DNA TGTGCCAGCAGCCAATCACCCCCCGTGGCAGCCAGGAGGGGCGAGCAGTACTTC. Residues: CASSQSPPVAARRGEQYF.

The chain combines TRBV27 with TRBJ2-2, with 7 bases matching TRBD2. Germline loops: CDR1 MNHEY, CDR2 SMNVEV (reference sequence). The CDR3 contains 16 residues. Losses at the gene ends were 3 bases for V and 0 bases for J; bases not matched to a gene: 4. The CDR3 DNA is TGTGCCAGCAGTTTTTCCGGGACTACGAACACCGGGGAGCTGTTTTTT. It is translated as CASSFSGTTNTGELFF.

The chain couples TRBV5-1 to TRBJ1-1, with D possibly matching TRBD1 (5 bases). Looked up from germline, CDR1 is SGHRS and CDR2 is YFSETQ. Trimming cost V 3 bases and J 5 bases, with 8 bases left between them. The CDR3 covers 12 residues. As DNA, the CDR3 is TGCGCCAGCAGCTCATCAGGGACTGAAGCTTTCTTT. This sequence encodes CASSSSGTEAFF. Filled out from reference TRBV5-1 and TRBJ1-1, the complete variable domain reads KAGVTQTPRYLIKTRGQQVTLSCSPISGHRSVSWYQQTPGQGLQFLFEYFSETQRNKGNFPGRFSGRQFSNSRSEMNVSTLELGDSALYLCASSSSGTEAFFGQGTRLTVV.

J is TRBJ1-5 and V is TRBV29-1; D gene uncertain. With 4 bases removed from V and 2 bases from J, the gap between germline ends came to 6 bases. CDR1 SQVTM and CDR2 ANQGSEA come from the germline V gene. CDR3 length: 12 amino acids. DNA of the CDR3: TGCAGCGTTGGGCAGGGCAATCAGCCCCAGCATTTT. Its protein product is CSVGQGNQPQHF.

The CDR3, as DNA: TGTGCCAGCAGCTTGGGGCTAGCGGTATACAATGAGCAGTTCTTC. This sequence encodes CASSLGLAVYNEQFF. The V and J genes are TRBV5-4 and TRBJ2-1, with 7 bases matching TRBD2. V trimming: 0 bases; J trimming: 4 bases; junction bases outside the gene matches: 4. The CDR3 totals 15 residues. The germline CDR1 and CDR2 sequences are SGHNT and YYREEE (reference sequence).

The chain recombines TRBV30 with TRBJ2-5; a weak D match, TRBD1 (5 bases). With 1 base removed from V and 0 bases from J, the gap between germline ends came to 15 bases. The germline V gene has CDR1 GTSNPN and CDR2 SVGIG (reference sequence). The CDR3 contains 16 residues. CDR3 in DNA: TGTGCCTGGAGTGACGCGATGACAGCGTACCAAGAGACCCAGTACTTC. Translation: CAWSDAMTAYQETQYF.

This clone was seen more than once but under ten times. Here the CDR3 DNA reads TGTGCCAGCAGCTTATTAGACACCGGGGAGCTGTTTTTT. Translating gives CASSLLDTGELFF. The J gene is TRBJ2-2, the V gene TRBV7-9; D gene ambiguous. Germline CDR1 SEHNR, CDR2 FQNEAQ (reference sequence). Trimming removed 2 bases from V and 3 bases from J, with 4 bases in between. CDR3 length: 13 amino acids.

The chain employs TRBV19 and TRBJ2-6, with a possible D match to TRBD1 (5 bases). The V end was cut by 10 bases, the J end by 0 bases, with 10 bases between. Germline V gives CDR1 LNHDA, CDR2 SQIVND (reference sequence). This CDR3 contains 14 residues. The CDR3 DNA reads as TGTGCCACAGGGATAAGCTCTGGGGCCAACGTCCTGACTTTC. Its translation: CATGISSGANVLTF.

The chain combines TRBV2 with TRBJ2-1; possibly TRBD1 for D (5 bases). Germline CDR1 and CDR2: SNHLY and FYNNEI. The CDR3 covers 12 residues. V was pared by 6 bases and J by 13 bases, with 16 bases between. This CDR3 is CASRGRTREQFF. Here the CDR3 DNA reads TGTGCCAGCAGGGGGCGGACCAGGGAACAGTTCTTC.

The genes are TRBV15 and TRBJ1-2; 9 bases match TRBD1. J gave up 5 bases and V 0 bases, and 4 bases lay outside the gene matches. Germline V gene sequence: CDR1 LNHNV, CDR2 YYDKDF (reference sequence). This CDR3 spans 15 amino acids. The CDR3 sequence is CATSRDPGTGYGYTF. The CDR3 bases are TGTGCCACCAGCAGAGATCCGGGGACAGGGTATGGCTACACCTTC. Combining the CDR3 with reference TRBV15 and TRBJ1-2 gives the whole variable domain DAMVIQNPRYQVTQFGKPVTLSCSQTLNHNVMYWYQQKSSQAPKLLFHYYDKDFNNEADTPDNFQSRRPNTSFCFLDIRSPGLGDTAMYLCATSRDPGTGYGYTFGSGTRLTVV.

This chain links TRBV9 with TRBJ2-3; D not resolved. The CDR3 length is 18 residues. V was clipped by 4 bases and J by 1 base, with 22 bases between them. CDR1 and CDR2 from the germline V gene are SGDLS and YYNGEE. CDR3 residues: CASSSSQSAITRTDTQYF. CDR3 nucleotides: TGTGCCAGCAGCTCCTCCCAAAGCGCCATCACTCGCACAGATACGCAGTATTTT.